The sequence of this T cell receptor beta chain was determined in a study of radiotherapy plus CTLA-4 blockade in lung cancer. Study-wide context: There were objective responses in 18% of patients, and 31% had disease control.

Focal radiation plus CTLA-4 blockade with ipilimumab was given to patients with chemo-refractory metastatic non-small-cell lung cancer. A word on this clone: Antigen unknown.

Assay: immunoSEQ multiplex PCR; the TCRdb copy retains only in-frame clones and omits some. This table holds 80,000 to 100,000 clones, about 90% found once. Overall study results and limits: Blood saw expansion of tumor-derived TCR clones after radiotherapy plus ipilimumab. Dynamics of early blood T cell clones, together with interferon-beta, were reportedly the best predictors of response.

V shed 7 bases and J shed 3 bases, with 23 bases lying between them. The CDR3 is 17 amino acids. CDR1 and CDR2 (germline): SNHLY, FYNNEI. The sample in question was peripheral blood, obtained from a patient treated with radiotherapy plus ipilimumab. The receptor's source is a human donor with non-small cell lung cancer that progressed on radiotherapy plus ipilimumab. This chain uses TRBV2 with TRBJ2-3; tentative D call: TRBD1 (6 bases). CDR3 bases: TGTGCCAGCACCAGGTCGAACATAAGGGGGTTTACAGATACGCAGTATTTT. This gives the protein CASTRSNIRGFTDTQYF.